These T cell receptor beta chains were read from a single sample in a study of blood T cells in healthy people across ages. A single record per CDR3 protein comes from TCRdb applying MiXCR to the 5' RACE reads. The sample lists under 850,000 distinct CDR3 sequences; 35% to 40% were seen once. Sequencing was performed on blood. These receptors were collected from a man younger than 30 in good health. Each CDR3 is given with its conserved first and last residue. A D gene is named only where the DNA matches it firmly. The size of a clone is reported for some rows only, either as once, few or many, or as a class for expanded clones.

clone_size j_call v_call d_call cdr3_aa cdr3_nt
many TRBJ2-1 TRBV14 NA CASSQEGVLRYNEQFF TGTGCCAGCAGCCAAGAGGGCGTTCTGCGCTACAATGAGCAGTTCTTC
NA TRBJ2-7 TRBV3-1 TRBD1 CASRPGQGTYEQYF TGTGCCAGCAGACCCGGACAGGGAACCTACGAGCAGTACTTC
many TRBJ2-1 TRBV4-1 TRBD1 CASSQDSGGHRSYNEQFF TGCGCCAGCAGCCAAGATTCAGGGGGCCACCGCTCCTACAATGAGCAGTTCTTC
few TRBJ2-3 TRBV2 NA CASSYLGATQYF TGTGCCAGCAGCTACCTTGGCGCCACGCAGTATTTT
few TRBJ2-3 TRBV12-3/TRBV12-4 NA CASSQRGRDTQYF TGTGCCAGCAGTCAAAGGGGAAGAGATACGCAGTATTTT
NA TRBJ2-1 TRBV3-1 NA CASSRHRYEQFF TGTGCCAGCAGCCGACACCGGTATGAGCAGTTCTTC
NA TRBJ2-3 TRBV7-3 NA CASSLGAHTQYF TGTGCCAGCAGCTTAGGGGCACATACGCAGTATTTT
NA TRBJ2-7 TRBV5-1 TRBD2 CASSSQAGGEQYF TGCGCCAGCAGCTCCCAAGCGGGGGGGGAGCAGTACTTC
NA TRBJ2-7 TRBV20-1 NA CSARNRAKAYEQYF TGCAGTGCTAGAAACAGGGCGAAGGCATACGAGCAGTACTTC
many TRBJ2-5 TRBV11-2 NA CASSKTGQETQYF TGTGCCAGCAGCAAGACAGGACAAGAGACCCAGTACTTC
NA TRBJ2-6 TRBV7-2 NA CATRESGANVLTF TGTGCCACCCGGGAGTCTGGGGCCAACGTCCTGACTTTC
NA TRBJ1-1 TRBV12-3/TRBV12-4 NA CTSTPTQVGTEAFF TGTACCAGCACCCCAACCCAGGTAGGCACTGAAGCTTTCTTT
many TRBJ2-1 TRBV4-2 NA CASSQGAGNEQFF TGTGCCAGCAGCCAAGGTGCGGGTAATGAGCAGTTCTTC
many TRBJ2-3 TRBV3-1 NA CASSPPGRGDTQYF TGTGCCAGCAGCCCACCGGGACGGGGAGATACGCAGTATTTT
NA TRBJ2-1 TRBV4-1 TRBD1 CASSHLQGAGEQFF TGCGCCAGCAGCCACCTACAGGGGGCGGGTGAGCAGTTCTTC
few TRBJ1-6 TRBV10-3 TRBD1 CAISVGQSNSPLHF TGTGCCATCAGTGTGGGACAGTCTAATTCACCCCTCCACTTT
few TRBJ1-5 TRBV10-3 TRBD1 CASGGTGVGNQPQHF TGTGCCTCCGGAGGGACAGGGGTAGGCAATCAGCCCCAGCATTTT
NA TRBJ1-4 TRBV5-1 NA CASREGGTYNEKLFF TGCGCCAGCAGAGAAGGCGGGACCTACAATGAAAAACTGTTTTTT
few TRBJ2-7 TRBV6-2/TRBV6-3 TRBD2 CASTSRGIYEQYF TGTGCCAGCACATCGCGGGGGATCTACGAGCAGTACTTC
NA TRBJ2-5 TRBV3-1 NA CASTSNGKTQYF TGTGCCAGCACCTCAAATGGAAAGACCCAGTACTTC
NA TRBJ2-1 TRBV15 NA CATSRDRQGGYNEQFF TGTGCCACCAGCAGAGATCGCCAGGGGGGTTACAATGAGCAGTTCTTC
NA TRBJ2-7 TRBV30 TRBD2 CAWSTIAGGYYEQYF TGTGCCTGGAGCACCATAGCGGGGGGCTACTACGAGCAGTACTTC
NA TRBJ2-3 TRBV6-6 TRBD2 CASSYSRGRGDTQYF TGTGCCAGCAGTTACTCACGCGGGAGAGGAGATACGCAGTATTTT
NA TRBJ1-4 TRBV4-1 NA CASSGQTGLREKLFF TGCGCCAGCAGCGGACAGACAGGTCTTCGTGAAAAACTGTTTTTT